This T cell receptor beta chain was profiled in a study of OX40 agonist ivuxolimab in advanced cancers. The overall study: Partial responses were achieved by three patients, one with hepatocellular carcinoma and two with cutaneous melanoma.

The method was immunoSEQ multiplex PCR; TCRdb's version includes in-frame clones alone and lacks a portion of them. The sample includes some 73,000 clones, almost 90% of them seen just once. Source: CD4+ or CD8+ T cells sorted from blood, taken in a trial of the OX40 agonist ivuxolimab. The receptor was isolated from an adult with an advanced solid tumor such as melanoma, head and neck, liver or kidney cancer.

CDR3 residues: CASSLRGNQPQHF. Written as DNA, the CDR3 is TGTGCCAGCAGTTTAAGGGGAAATCAGCCCCAGCATTTT. This chain connects TRBV27 to TRBJ1-5; D possibly corresponds to TRBD1 (5 bases). This CDR3 has 13 amino acids. Trimming shortened V by 2 bases and J by 4 bases, and 6 bases separated the two germline ends. CDR1 and CDR2 from the germline V gene are MNHEY and SMNVEV (reference sequence).